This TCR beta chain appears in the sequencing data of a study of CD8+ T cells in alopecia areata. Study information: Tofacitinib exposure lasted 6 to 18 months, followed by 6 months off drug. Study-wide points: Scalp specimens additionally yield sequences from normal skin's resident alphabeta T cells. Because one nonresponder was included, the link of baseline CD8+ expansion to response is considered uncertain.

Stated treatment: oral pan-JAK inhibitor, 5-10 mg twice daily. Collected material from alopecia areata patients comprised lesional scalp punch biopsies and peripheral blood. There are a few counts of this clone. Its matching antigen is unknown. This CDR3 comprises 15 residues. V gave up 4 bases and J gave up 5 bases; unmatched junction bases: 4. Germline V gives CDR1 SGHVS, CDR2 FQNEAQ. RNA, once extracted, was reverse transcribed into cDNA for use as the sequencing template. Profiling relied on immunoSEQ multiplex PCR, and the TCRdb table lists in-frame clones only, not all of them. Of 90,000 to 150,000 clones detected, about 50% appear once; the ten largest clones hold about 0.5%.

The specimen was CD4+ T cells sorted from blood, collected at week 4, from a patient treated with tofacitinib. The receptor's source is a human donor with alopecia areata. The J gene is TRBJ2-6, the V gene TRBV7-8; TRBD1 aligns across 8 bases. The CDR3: CASSSRTGWANVLTF. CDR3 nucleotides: TGTGCCAGCAGCTCGCGGACAGGGTGGGCCAACGTCCTGACTTTC.